Below are 21 T cell receptor beta chains sequenced from a single sample in a study of tumor-infiltrating lymphocytes in primary liver carcinoma. Unsorted whole blood served as the source of blood RNA, and germline DNA was extracted as well. Using a constant-region primer together with ProtoScript II reverse transcriptase, TCR beta cDNA was made from roughly 520 ng of total RNA. Three-round nested multiplex PCR performed with slightly modified ARM-PCR produced the TCR beta libraries. Use of TRBV1-TRBV30 forward primers with a C-beta reverse primer characterized the first two PCR rounds, which lasted roughly 9 cycles each. TCRdb re-called the multiplex PCR reads with MiXCR, one entry per CDR3 protein. The repertoire consists of about 320,000 distinct CDR3 sequences, with 55% to 65% occurring once and the leading ten covering roughly 8.9%. Sequences were obtained from peripheral blood. These receptors were collected from a man aged 35 to 55 with primary liver carcinoma and hepatitis B virus infection.

CDR3 amino acids: CASSLALTRELFF. The CDR3 DNA sequence: TGTGCCAGCAGCTTAGCGTTGACCCGGGAGCTGTTTTTT. The genes are TRBV7-8 and TRBJ2-2; D gene uncertain. V was trimmed by 0 bases and J by 9 bases, leaving 8 bases between them. Germline CDR1 is SGHVS and CDR2 is FQNEAQ. This CDR3 spans 13 amino acids.

With regard to this clonotype: This may stem from a read error, because a much larger clone lies one nucleotide away. This rearrangement joins TRBV12-3 or TRBV12-4 to TRBJ2-5, with no clear D. CDR3 length: 16 residues. The CDR3 DNA is TGTGCCAGCAGACAGAGATACCCCAGCCTCCAAGAGACCCAGCACTTC. Translation: CASRQRYPSLQETQHF.

This clonotype was counted many times. The chain uses TRBV4-1 and TRBJ1-1, with a weak D call TRBD1 (6 bases). This CDR3 is 14 amino acids long. The germline V gene has CDR1 MGHRA and CDR2 YSYEKL. With 0 bases removed from V and 8 bases from J, the gap between germline ends came to 13 bases. The CDR3 coding sequence is TGCGCCAGCAGCCAAGAATCCAGGGGAGGGGAAGCTTTCTTT. Residues: CASSQESRGGEAFF.

This clonotype was seen only a few times. The V call is TRBV5-1, the J call TRBJ2-2; 7 bases match TRBD2. This CDR3 contains 15 residues. Trimming at V came to 6 bases and at J to 6 bases, leaving 11 bases not matched to a gene. Germline lookup yields CDR1 SGHRS and CDR2 YFSETQ. CDR3 residues: CASNNRAGEAGELFF. The CDR3 DNA reads as TGCGCCAGCAACAACCGGGCGGGAGAGGCCGGGGAGCTGTTTTTT.

Note on this clonotype: At one boundary the junction diverges from the germline segment, which might be a read error. The chain uses TRBV5-1 and TRBJ2-3, with 7 bases lining up with TRBD1. Germline CDR1 is SGHRS and CDR2 is YFSETQ. The CDR3 totals 14 residues. DNA of the CDR3: TGCGCCTGCAGCCGCGGACAGGGCACAGATACGCAGTATTTT. Translation: CACSRGQGTDTQYF.

With regard to this clonotype: A read error may produce the germline difference seen at one junction end. The genes are TRBV6-2 or TRBV6-3 and TRBJ1-2, with D possibly TRBD1 on 6 matching bases. Per germline, CDR1 MNHEY and CDR2 SVGEGT. The CDR3 loop spans 13 amino acids. The CDR3 loop is CVSKLRGNYGYTF. The CDR3 DNA follows: TGTGTCAGCAAATTAAGGGGGAACTATGGCTACACCTTC.

The chain employs TRBV28 and TRBJ1-2; TRBD1 aligns across 9 bases. The CDR3 totals 15 residues. The ends lost 6 bases at V and 0 bases at J; junction bases unmatched: 5. Germline V gene data show CDR1 as MDHEN and CDR2 as SYDVKM. CDR3 in DNA: TGTGCCAGCAGCCTAACAGGGGGCACTAACTATGGCTACACCTTC. Its protein is CASSLTGGTNYGYTF.

This clonotype was counted only a few times. The chain recombines TRBV5-1 with TRBJ2-1, with D unclear. Germline V gene sequence: CDR1 SGHRS, CDR2 YFSETQ. The germline V and J ends were trimmed by 2 bases and 5 bases, with 5 bases remaining between them. The CDR3 is 12 amino acids. The CDR3: CASSLRNNEQFF. CDR3 in DNA: TGCGCCAGCAGCTTACGGAACAATGAGCAGTTCTTC.

Of note for this clonotype: The junction does not match germline at one end; this may be a read error. The CDR3 nucleotides are TGTACCAACAGCCAAGTGGGGATGCAAGAGACCCATTACTTC. Translating gives CTNSQVGMQETHYF. The J gene is TRBJ2-5, the V gene TRBV4-2; D ambiguous. Germline CDR1 LGHNA, CDR2 YNFKEQ. The CDR3 totals 14 residues.

This clonotype appeared many times. The chain is built from TRBV14 and TRBJ2-7, with 15 bases lining up with TRBD2. The CDR3 covers 19 residues. Germline-derived CDR1 and CDR2 are SGHDN and FVKESK. Germline trimming cut 1 base from V and 3 bases from J; bases unmatched to any gene: 10. The CDR3 DNA reads TGTGCCAGCAGCCAAGGGACTAGCGGGAGGGCCCTGAAGTACTACGAGCAGTACTTC. Protein: CASSQGTSGRALKYYEQYF.

With respect to this clonotype: A junction boundary mismatches the germline segment, possibly from a read error. The chain has TRBV5-6 and TRBJ2-3; tentative D call: TRBD2 (5 bases). This CDR3 has 12 amino acids. The germline gives CDR1 SGHDT, CDR2 YYEEEE. The CDR3 here is CASSLGLDTPYF. The CDR3 DNA reads TGTGCCAGCAGCCTTGGACTTGATACGCCGTATTTT. The full variable domain, in which reference TRBV5-6 and TRBJ2-3 provide the parts outside the CDR3, is DAGVTQSPTHLIKTRGQQVTLRCSPKSGHDTVSWYQQALGQGPQFIFQYYEEEERQRGNFPDRFSGHQFPNYSSELNVNALLLGDSALYLCASSLGLDTPYFGPGTRLTVL.

About this clonotype itself: A much more abundant neighbour one base away suggests this may be a read error. V and J are TRBV4-2 and TRBJ2-7, with 10 bases identical to TRBD2. From germline, CDR1 is LGHNA and CDR2 YNFKEQ. The CDR3 is 16 residues long. CDR3 loop: CASSQDQGLASYGQYF. DNA for the CDR3: TGTGCCAGCAGCCAAGATCAGGGACTAGCGAGCTACGGGCAGTACTTC.

This chain uses TRBV5-4 with TRBJ2-3, with 8 bases identical to TRBD1. Unmatched junction bases numbered 8, after V lost 3 bases and J lost 8 bases. The CDR3 is 14 residues long. The germline gives CDR1 SGHNT, CDR2 YYREEE (reference sequence). The CDR3 region is CASSYNQGACTQYF. CDR3 nucleotide sequence: TGTGCCAGCAGCTATAATCAGGGGGCTTGTACGCAGTATTTT.

Notes on this clonotype: It may be a read error: a sequence one base away is much more abundant. The chain joins TRBV5-6 to TRBJ2-2; D might be TRBD2 (5 bases). The length of the CDR3 is 13 residues. Per the germline V gene, CDR1 is SGHDT and CDR2 is YYEEEE. This CDR3 is CASSLANTGEPFF. The CDR3, as DNA: TGTGCCAGCAGCTTAGCAAACACCGGGGAGCCGTTTTTT.

This clonotype was counted between two and nine times. V is TRBV5-4 and J is TRBJ2-3; D tentatively fits TRBD1 or TRBD2 (5 bases each). V dropped 2 bases and J dropped 2 bases, with 12 bases sitting between them. In germline, CDR1 is SGHNT, CDR2 YYREEE (reference sequence). CDR3 length equals 15 residues. The CDR3 region has the DNA TGTGCCAGCAGCTTACAGGACTTATTCACAGATACGCAGTATTTT. Amino acids: CASSLQDLFTDTQYF.

This clonotype was counted at least ten times. The chain employs TRBV10-3 and TRBJ2-1; D gene unclear. Germline CDR1 reads ENHRY; CDR2 reads SYGVKD. V lost 7 bases and J 5 bases, leaving 9 bases between the germline ends. This CDR3 contains 12 residues. The CDR3 reads CAIKASDNEQFF. CDR3 nucleotides: TGTGCCATCAAGGCGAGCGACAATGAGCAGTTCTTC.

The genes are TRBV6-6 and TRBJ2-5; tentatively, D is TRBD2 (5 bases). Trimming removed 6 bases at V and 3 bases at J, with 11 bases between. Germline CDR1 and CDR2: MNHNY and SVGAGI (reference sequence). There are 13 residues in the CDR3. In DNA form, the CDR3 reads TGTGCCAGCAGAGGACTGACAAAAGAGACCCAGTACTTC. Translated: CASRGLTKETQYF.

The V gene is TRBV6-5, the J gene TRBJ2-7, with TRBD1 identical over 9 bases. The V gene's germline CDR1 is MNHEY and CDR2 SVGAGI. Trimming took 6 bases from V and 4 from J; bases not matched to a gene: 10. The CDR3 is 15 amino acids. The CDR3, as DNA: TGTGCCAGCAGCGACCTGGGACAGGGAGGGTACGAGCAGTACTTC. Its protein is CASSDLGQGGYEQYF.

This clonotype occurred many times. The rearrangement uses TRBV7-9 and TRBJ2-2; D not certain. V dropped 1 base and J dropped 3 bases, with 0 bases sitting between them. Germline values: CDR1 SEHNR, CDR2 FQNEAQ (reference sequence). There are 12 residues in the CDR3. DNA for the CDR3: TGTGCCAGCAGCTTAGACACCGGGGAGCTGTTTTTT. Translating it yields CASSLDTGELFF. The full variable domain, with the rest looked up from reference TRBV7-9 and TRBJ2-2, is DTGVSQNPRHKITKRGQNVTFRCDPISEHNRLYWYRQTLGQGPEFLTYFQNEAQLEKSRLLSDRFSAERPKGSFSTLEIQRTEQGDSAMYLCASSLDTGELFFGEGSRLTVL.

This clonotype was counted many times. The chain is built from TRBV28 and TRBJ2-1; 7 nucleotides agree with TRBD2. In germline, CDR1 is MDHEN, CDR2 SYDVKM. With 3 bases clipped from V and 0 bases from J, the junction kept 2 bases outside the gene matches. This CDR3 has 15 residues. The CDR3 DNA follows: TGTGCCAGCAGTTTGCGGGAGAGCTCCTACAATGAGCAGTTCTTC. This gives the protein CASSLRESSYNEQFF.

This clonotype was seen repeatedly, ten times or more. This sequence joins TRBV29-1 and TRBJ2-7; D gene unclear. Germline lookup yields CDR1 SQVTM and CDR2 ANQGSEA. The CDR3 spans 11 residues. V was shortened by 1 base and J by 2 bases, with 3 bases between the two germline ends. In DNA form, the CDR3 reads TGCAGCGTTGAAGCAGCCTACGAGCAGTACTTC. Translation: CSVEAAYEQYF.